This TCR beta chain was profiled in a study of blood T cell repertoires in COVID-19 (TCRdb year 2020). Background on the whole study: The collaborator samples originated in the United States, Italy and Spain and spanned the acute and convalescent phases of COVID-19. The sample metadata nearly always contained a de-identified subject ID, COVID-19 status, age in years and sex. Subjects who had been exposed to COVID-19, were actively infected with it, or had recovered from it provided the deeply sampled blood TCRbeta repertoires that made up the dataset. Samples were obtained from the ongoing ImmuneRACE study (first 160 participants) and from 1,254 subjects provided by 6 global collaborators. The prospective study material was composed of cDNA or gDNA derived from T cells, B-cell-depleted T cells, or PBMCs. Where HLA class I and class II types were available, the types were taken from metadata supplied by the sample provider, not from assay-based typing. The repertoires were made available in a free public database intended to serve as a resource for research on the immune response to SARS-CoV-2. The full study reports these points: The amount of clinical and demographic metadata varied by source and participant and was provided uncurated.

TCRbeta CDR3 regions were amplified from genomic DNA by means of the immunoSEQ Assay, a bias-controlled multiplex PCR. As for the original processing: Nucleated cell counts per sample were estimated from amplification of reference gene primers within the assay. To quantify the absolute abundance of each unique TCRbeta CDR3 rearrangement, sequence reads were collapsed and filtered. For each sample, productive Simpson clonality was calculated as the square root of Simpson's diversity index across productive rearrangements. The table comes from immuneACCESS by way of TCRdb, which keeps in-frame sequences with V and J called. Part of the clones is missing from these tables; in studies checked, under half for an unresolved V gene and the rest for unknown reasons. The V and J calls and clone size were taken over from that table, and D and trimming were inferred from the DNA. The sample data list 290,000 or so clones, and 87% of these were observed just once. Clones ranked in the top ten supply less than 2.5% of the sample.

The CDR3, from cysteine to phenylalanine, totals 14 residues. This entry keeps only the CDR3 DNA: 42 bases, framed from base 1. V sheds 6 bases and J sheds 5 bases, leaving 15 bases between their ends. Taken from the germline V gene, the CDR1 and CDR2 loops are SGDLS and YYNGEE. Concerning this clone: Its specific antigen is unknown. No clone much larger than this one lies a single base away; base qualities are absent.

Collaborating institutions collected whole blood in K2EDTA tubes following their own protocols. Collaborator samples were shipped for TCRbeta analysis as frozen whole blood, isolated PBMCs, or DNA extracted from either sample type. This sequence originates from a man between 18 and 29 years old with active or convalescent COVID-19. The sequencing input was peripheral blood. The V gene is TRBV9 and the J gene is TRBJ2-1; the D gene is unclear. The CDR3 in this case is CASTSTLTDNEQFF. The base sequence is TGTGCCAGCACCTCGACACTTACTGACAATGAGCAGTTCTTC.